Included here is one TCR beta chain sequence, with context. These data are taken from a study of T-cell reconstitution after alpha-beta-depleted transplantation in children. Germline trimming cut 5 bases from V and 7 bases from J; bases unmatched to any gene: 16. Germline V gene data show CDR1 as SGHTA and CDR2 as FQGNSA. The CDR3 has 17 amino acids. Unique molecular identifiers tagged the TCRbeta library. TCRdb re-derived calls from the PCR reads in MiXCR, one entry per CDR3 protein. The sample carries 550,000 to 800,000 distinct CDR3 sequences, around 13% recorded once. The sequence was collected from a girl aged 2-10 years with congenital amegakaryocytic thrombocytopenia, due to receive a stem cell transplant. The sample in question was PBMCs, obtained before TCRalphabeta/CD19-depleted stem cell transplant. The chain couples TRBV7-2 to TRBJ2-1; 8 bases map to TRBD2. The CDR3 nucleotides read TGTGCCAGCAGCCGGGGGCTGGGCGGGGGGTTGAGTAATGAGCAGTTCTTC. As protein: CASSRGLGGGLSNEQFF.